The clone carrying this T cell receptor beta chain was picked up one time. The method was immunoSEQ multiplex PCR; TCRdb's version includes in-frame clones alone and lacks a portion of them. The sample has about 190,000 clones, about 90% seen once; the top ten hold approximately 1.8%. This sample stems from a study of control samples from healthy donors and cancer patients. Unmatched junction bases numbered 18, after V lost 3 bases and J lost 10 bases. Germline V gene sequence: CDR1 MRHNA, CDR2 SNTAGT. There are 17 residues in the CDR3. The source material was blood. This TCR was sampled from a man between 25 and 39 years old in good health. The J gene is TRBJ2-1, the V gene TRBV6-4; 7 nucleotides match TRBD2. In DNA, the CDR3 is TGTGCCAGCAGTGAGAGGTCGTCAGGGTGGTCGGGGGGAGAGCAGTTCTTC. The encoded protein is CASSERSSGWSGGEQFF.